The following is a TCR beta chain sequence with its context. Per the original methods: Quantification of nucleated cells was approximated via reference gene primer amplification. Method: immunoSEQ multiplex PCR; TCRdb's copy keeps in-frame clones and lacks some. V and J calls and clone size are given by that table; D and trimming were obtained from the DNA. The data hold about 300,000 clones, with 70% to 90% observed a single time. This record belongs to a study of blood T cell repertoires in COVID-19. Study-wide background: Sources were T cells, B-cell-depleted T cells, or PBMCs; the material itself was cDNA or gDNA.

The CDR3 is made up of 15 amino acids. The V end lost 0 bases, the J end lost 3 bases, and 11 bases lay between the germline ends. Germline CDR1 LGHDT, CDR2 YNNKEL (reference sequence). The sequence was obtained from a woman younger than 45 who had recovered from COVID-19. The rearrangement links TRBV3-1 (or the pseudogene TRBV3-2) to TRBJ1-2; D is unresolved. Sequencing was performed on PBMCs or T cells enriched from blood (not recorded which). In DNA, the CDR3 is TGTGCCAGCAGCCAAGATTCGCTAGTGGACTATGGCTACACCTTC. Encoded protein: CASSQDSLVDYGYTF.